Shown below are 12 T cell receptor beta chains from a single sample sequenced in a study of blood T cell repertoires in COVID-19. The assay was immunoSEQ multiplex PCR, and TCRdb's table has in-frame clones only and misses some. The sample comprises approximately 90,000 clones, about 84% of which are singletons, and approximately 25% rests with the top ten. What was sequenced was peripheral blood. These receptors all stem from a man aged 80 or over with active or convalescent COVID-19.

V and J are TRBV25-1 and TRBJ2-7, with 12 bases matching TRBD1. V was pared by 3 bases and J by 6 bases, with 9 bases of the junction left unmatched. CDR3 length equals 16 residues. CDR1 MGHDK and CDR2 SYGVNS come from the germline V gene. The chain's CDR3 is CASSDLGTGGVGEQYF. The CDR3 bases are TGTGCCAGCAGTGACCTCGGGACAGGGGGCGTAGGCGAGCAGTACTTC.

The rearrangement links TRBV12-3 or TRBV12-4 to TRBJ2-7, with D uncertain. This CDR3 contains 13 residues. V shed 2 bases and J shed 3 bases, with 8 bases lying between them. The CDR3 nucleotides read TGTGCCAGCAGTTTAAACATCCTCTACGAGCAGTACTTC. Amino acids: CASSLNILYEQYF.

This sequence joins TRBV5-1 and TRBJ2-2, with a weak D call TRBD1 (6 bases). V lost 5 bases to trimming and J lost 7 bases, with 15 bases between them. The CDR3 totals 14 residues. Per germline, CDR1 SGHRS and CDR2 YFSETQ. This CDR3 is CASRPGVVGGELFF. The CDR3, as DNA: TGCGCCAGCAGGCCAGGGGTTGTAGGCGGGGAGCTGTTTTTT.

The chain employs TRBV10-3 and TRBJ2-7, with D maybe TRBD2 (6 bases). The CDR3 runs 17 residues. Looked up from germline, CDR1 is ENHRY and CDR2 is SYGVKD. Trimming took 2 bases from V and 0 from J, leaving 17 bases between them. DNA of the CDR3: TGTGCCATCAGTGAGCCGGGAGCCGGCAAGAGCTCCTACGAGCAGTACTTC. Translated, it gives CAISEPGAGKSSYEQYF.

With regard to this clone: At one boundary the junction diverges from the germline segment, which might be a read error. The chain combines TRBV6-4 with TRBJ1-6; tentatively, D is TRBD1 (6 bases). This CDR3 region has 15 residues. Germline values: CDR1 MRHNA, CDR2 SNTAGT. The CDR3: CASTDGGRKGSPLHF. The CDR3 region has the DNA TGTGCCAGCACTGACGGGGGCCGGAAGGGTTCACCCCTCCACTTT.

This clone has just one count. The gene calls are TRBV5-1 and TRBJ1-1, with 9 positions matching TRBD1. The CDR3 extends over 15 amino acids. Losses at the gene ends were 5 bases for V and 0 bases for J; bases not matched to a gene: 5. Germline loops: CDR1 SGHRS, CDR2 YFSETQ. Here the CDR3 DNA reads TGCGCCAGCAGTAGGGACAGGGACATGAACACTGAAGCTTTCTTT. Its protein is CASSRDRDMNTEAFF.

The chain links TRBV29-1 to TRBJ1-3, with 7 bases aligning to TRBD1. CDR1 is SQVTM and CDR2 is ANQGSEA in the germline V gene. The CDR3 is made up of 13 amino acids. V was pared by 3 bases and J by 4 bases, with 3 bases of the junction left unmatched. The CDR3, as DNA: TGCAGCGTTGAGTCGGGACAGGGAAACACCATATATTTT. This encodes CSVESGQGNTIYF. Variable domain in full (rest from reference TRBV29-1 and TRBJ1-3): SAVISQKPSRDICQRGTSLTIQCQVDSQVTMMFWYRQQPGQSLTLIATANQGSEATYESGFVIDKFPISRPNLTFSTLTVSNMSPEDSSIYLCSVESGQGNTIYFGEGSWLTVV.

V is TRBV4-1 and J is TRBJ1-5; D is perhaps TRBD1 (6 bases). V lost 4 bases, J lost 0 bases, and 13 bases lay in between. The CDR3 has 16 amino acids. The germline V gene has CDR1 MGHRA and CDR2 YSYEKL. CDR3 in DNA: TGCGCCAGCAGCCTAACAGGGTTCGGTAGCAATCAGCCCCAGCATTTT. As protein: CASSLTGFGSNQPQHF.

The chain joins TRBV30 to TRBJ1-1, with 8 nucleotides matching TRBD1. This CDR3 region has 16 residues. Germline values: CDR1 GTSNPN, CDR2 SVGIG (reference sequence). Trimming cost V 1 base and J 3 bases; bases outside gene matches: 10. The DNA for the CDR3 is TGTGCCTGGAGTGACCCTTTTGGACAGGGTTACACTGAAGCTTTCTTT. Protein: CAWSDPFGQGYTEAFF.

This clone is a singleton in its sample. The chain links TRBV6-5 to TRBJ2-5, with D uncertain. V gave up 5 bases and J gave up 2 bases, with 12 bases separating them. Germline loops: CDR1 MNHEY, CDR2 SVGAGI. CDR3 length equals 14 residues. CDR3 sequence: CASSKTIGQETQYF. As DNA, the CDR3 is TGTGCCAGCAGTAAAACGATCGGGCAAGAGACCCAGTACTTC.

This rearrangement joins TRBV7-9 to TRBJ1-2, with D perhaps TRBD1 (5 bases). Germline-derived CDR1 and CDR2 are SEHNR and FQNEAQ (reference sequence). The CDR3 loop spans 13 amino acids. Deletions cut 3 bases from V and 1 base from J, with 6 bases between. CDR3 loop: CASSFQGNYGYTF. The CDR3 DNA is TGTGCCAGCAGCTTTCAGGGTAACTATGGCTACACCTTC.

The chain carries TRBV4-3 and TRBJ2-5; tentatively, D is TRBD2 (5 bases). The CDR3 is 13 amino acids. V was trimmed by 1 base and J by 3 bases, leaving 6 bases between them. The germline CDR1 and CDR2 sequences are LGHNA and YSLEER. The CDR3 spells CASSQGLKETQYF. CDR3 DNA: TGCGCCAGCAGCCAAGGACTAAAAGAGACCCAGTACTTC.